This T cell receptor (beta chain) was obtained from a study of T-cell memory formation after mild COVID-19. In germline, CDR1 is SGHNT, CDR2 YYREEE (reference sequence). V was pared by 4 bases and J by 5 bases, with 11 bases of the junction left unmatched. This CDR3 contains 16 residues. This clonotype was seen a few times. The 5'RACE method, run with constant-segment primers, produced TCR alpha and TCR beta cDNA libraries (carrying sample barcodes and UMIs). TCRdb fed the 5' RACE reads into MiXCR, producing one record per CDR3 protein. The sample shows under 300,000 distinct CDR3 sequences, about a sixth of them seen only once.

The receptor was derived from a man aged 18 to 30 who had mild COVID-19 (a few samples of this study predate the infection). Cell type and time point are not known. The chain combines TRBV5-4 with TRBJ2-1; 8 positions match TRBD1. Sample: PBMCs or a T cell subset sorted from them (not recorded which). The CDR3, as DNA: TGTGCCAGCAGCCTGGGAGGAGGACAGGGAGACAATGAGCAGTTCTTC. Encoded protein: CASSLGGGQGDNEQFF.